This TCR beta chain appears in the sequencing data of a study of shared clonotypes between healthy human individuals. The deep-level immunoSEQ assay was used. The protocol was immunoSEQ multiplex PCR, while the TCRdb copy is restricted to in-frame clones and leaves out a portion. The sample includes around 510,000 clones, 70% to 80% of them seen just once. This CDR3 contains 14 residues. V trimming: 3 bases; J trimming: 5 bases; junction bases outside the gene matches: 6. Germline CDR1 SGDLS, CDR2 YYNGEE. Those who donated, Caucasian adults without exception, all lived in Nashville, Tennessee. Sequenced sample: PBMCs. V and J are TRBV9 and TRBJ1-1; 8 nucleotides line up with TRBD1. The sequence was collected from a woman aged 35 to 49 in good health. Some clones in this sample may be carry-over from other donors' samples. Written as DNA, the CDR3 is TGTGCCAGCAGCGACGGACAGGGCGTAACTGAAGCTTTCTTT. Protein: CASSDGQGVTEAFF.